A selection of T cell receptor beta chains follows, all from one sample in a study of blood T cell repertoires in COVID-19. Sequenced by immunoSEQ multiplex PCR; TCRdb stores in-frame clones only, minus some. The sample holds around 300,000 clones, approximately 91% seen once. The sample was peripheral blood. All receptors come from a woman aged 40 to 50 who had recovered from COVID-19. CDR3s include the opening cysteine and the closing phenylalanine or tryptophan. A D gene is named only where the DNA matches it firmly. Expanded clones are given a class, and other clones once, few, many or no size at all.

cdr3_length j_call v_call d_call clone_size cdr3_aa cdr3_nt
15 TRBJ2-6 TRBV2 - - CASRPGASGANVLTF TGTGCCAGCCGCCCGGGAGCCTCTGGGGCCAACGTCCTGACTTTC
16 TRBJ2-7 TRBV7-6 TRBD2 - CASSLEPGAGAREQYF TGTGCCAGCAGCCTTGAACCGGGAGCGGGAGCACGCGAGCAGTACTTC
14 TRBJ2-5 TRBV11-2 TRBD2 - CASTAAGRELAQYF TGTGCCAGCACCGCAGCGGGGCGGGAGTTGGCCCAGTACTTC
15 TRBJ2-3 TRBV29-1 TRBD2 - CSLAGTSGSPDTQYF TGCAGCCTCGCCGGGACTAGCGGGAGCCCAGATACGCAGTATTTT
16 TRBJ1-4 TRBV18 TRBD1 - CASSLADRATNEKLFF TGTGCCAGCTCCCTAGCCGACAGGGCAACTAATGAAAAACTGTTTTTT
16 TRBJ1-2 TRBV2 - - CASRYGQLYSNYGYTF TGTGCCAGCAGATACGGACAGCTATACTCTAACTATGGCTACACCTTC
15 TRBJ2-6 TRBV27 - - CASSPEFSGANVLTF TGTGCCAGCAGCCCCGAGTTCTCTGGGGCCAACGTCCTGACTTTC
13 TRBJ1-2 TRBV15 - - CATSTRQDYGYTF TGTGCCACCAGCACAAGACAGGACTATGGCTACACCTTC
16 TRBJ2-3 TRBV5-1 TRBD2 - CASSLFGSGGADTQYF TGCGCCAGCAGCTTGTTTGGTAGCGGGGGGGCAGATACGCAGTATTTT
15 TRBJ1-4 TRBV6-5 TRBD1 - CASSGRQGDNEKLFF TGTGCCAGCAGCGGCCGACAGGGGGATAATGAAAAACTGTTTTTT
15 TRBJ2-5 TRBV3-1/TRBV3-2 - few CASSQDSRSGETQYF TGTGCCAGCAGCCAAGATTCTCGGAGTGGGGAGACCCAGTACTTC